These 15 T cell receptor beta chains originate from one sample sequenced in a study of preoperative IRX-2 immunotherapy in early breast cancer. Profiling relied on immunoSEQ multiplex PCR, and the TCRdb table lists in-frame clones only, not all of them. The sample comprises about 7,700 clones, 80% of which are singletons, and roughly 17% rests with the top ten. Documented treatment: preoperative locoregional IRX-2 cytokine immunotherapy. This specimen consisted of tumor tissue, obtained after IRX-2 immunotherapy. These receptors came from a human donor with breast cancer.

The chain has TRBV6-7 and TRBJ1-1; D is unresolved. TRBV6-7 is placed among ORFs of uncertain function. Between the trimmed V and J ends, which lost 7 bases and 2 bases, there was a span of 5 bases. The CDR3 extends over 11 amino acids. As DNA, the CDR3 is TGTGCCAGCACCTTTAACACTGAAGCTTTCTTT. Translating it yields CASTFNTEAFF.

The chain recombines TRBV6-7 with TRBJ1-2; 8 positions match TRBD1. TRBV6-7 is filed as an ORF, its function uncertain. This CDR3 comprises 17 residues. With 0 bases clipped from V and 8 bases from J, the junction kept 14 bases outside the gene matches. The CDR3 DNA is TGTGCCAGCAGTTACTCCTTGGACAGGGCTAAGGGCTACGGCTACACCTTC. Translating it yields CASSYSLDRAKGYGYTF.

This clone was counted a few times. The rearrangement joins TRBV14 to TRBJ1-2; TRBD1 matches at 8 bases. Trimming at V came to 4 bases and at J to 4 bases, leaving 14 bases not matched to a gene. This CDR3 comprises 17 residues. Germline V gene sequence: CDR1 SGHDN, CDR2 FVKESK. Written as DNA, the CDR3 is TGTGCCAGCAGCCGGAGCCCGGGGGCAGGGGGCGCCTATGGCTACACCTTC. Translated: CASSRSPGAGGAYGYTF.

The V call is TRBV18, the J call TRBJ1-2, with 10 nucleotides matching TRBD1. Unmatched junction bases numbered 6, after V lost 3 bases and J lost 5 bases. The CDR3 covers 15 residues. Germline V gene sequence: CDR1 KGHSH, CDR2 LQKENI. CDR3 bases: TGTGCCAGCTCACCGGGGACAGGGGAAGAATATGGCTACACCTTC. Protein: CASSPGTGEEYGYTF.

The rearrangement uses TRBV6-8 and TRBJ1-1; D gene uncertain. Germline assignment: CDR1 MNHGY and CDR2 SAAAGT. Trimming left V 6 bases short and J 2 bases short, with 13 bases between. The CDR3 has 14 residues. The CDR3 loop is CASSPFVKNTEAFF. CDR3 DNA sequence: TGTGCCAGCAGCCCCTTTGTGAAAAACACTGAAGCTTTCTTT.

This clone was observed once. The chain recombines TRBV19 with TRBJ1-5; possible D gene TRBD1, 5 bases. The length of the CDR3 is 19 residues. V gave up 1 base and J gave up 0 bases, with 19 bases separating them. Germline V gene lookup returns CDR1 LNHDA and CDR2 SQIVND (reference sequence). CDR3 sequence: CASSIGGPDLLYSNQPQHF. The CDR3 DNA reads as TGTGCCAGTAGTATAGGGGGCCCCGATCTCCTTTATAGCAATCAGCCCCAGCATTTT.

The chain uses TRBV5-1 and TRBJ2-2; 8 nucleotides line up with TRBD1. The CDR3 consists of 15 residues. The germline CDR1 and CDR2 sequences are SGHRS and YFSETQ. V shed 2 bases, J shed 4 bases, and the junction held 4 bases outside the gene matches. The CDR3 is CASSFQGAGTGELFF. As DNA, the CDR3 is TGCGCCAGCAGCTTTCAGGGGGCGGGCACCGGGGAGCTGTTTTTT.

CDR3 sequence (DNA): TGTGCCAGCAGTGGAATGGGGGGTAAGACTGAAGCTTTCTTT. Its protein product is CASSGMGGKTEAFF. The chain joins TRBV6-8 to TRBJ1-1; tentative D call: TRBD1 (5 bases). Per the germline V gene, CDR1 is MNHGY and CDR2 is SAAAGT. Between the trimmed V and J ends, which lost 5 bases and 5 bases, there was a span of 15 bases. The CDR3 is made up of 14 amino acids.

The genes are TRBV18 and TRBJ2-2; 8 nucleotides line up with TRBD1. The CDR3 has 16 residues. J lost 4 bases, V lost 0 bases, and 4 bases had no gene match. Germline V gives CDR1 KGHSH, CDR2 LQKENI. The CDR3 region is CASSPPSTGGTGELFF. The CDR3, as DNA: TGTGCCAGCTCACCACCCTCCACAGGGGGCACCGGGGAGCTGTTTTTT.

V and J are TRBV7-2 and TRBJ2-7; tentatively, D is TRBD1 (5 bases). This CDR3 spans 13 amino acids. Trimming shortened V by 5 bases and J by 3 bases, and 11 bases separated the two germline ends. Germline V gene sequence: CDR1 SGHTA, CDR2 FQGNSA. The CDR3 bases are TGTGCCAGCAGCCCAGGGCCTAACTACGAGCAGTACTTC. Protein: CASSPGPNYEQYF.

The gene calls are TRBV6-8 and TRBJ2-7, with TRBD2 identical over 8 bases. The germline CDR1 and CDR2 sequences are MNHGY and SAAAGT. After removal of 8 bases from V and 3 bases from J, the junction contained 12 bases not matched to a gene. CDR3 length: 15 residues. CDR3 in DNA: TGTGCCAGCTGGGACGAACGACTAGCGATCTACGAGCAGTACTTC. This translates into CASWDERLAIYEQYF.

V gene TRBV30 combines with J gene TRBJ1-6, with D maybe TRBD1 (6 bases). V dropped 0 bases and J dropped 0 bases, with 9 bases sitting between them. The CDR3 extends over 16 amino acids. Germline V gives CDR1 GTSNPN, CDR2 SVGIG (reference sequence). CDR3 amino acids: CAWSVGGSSYNSPLHF. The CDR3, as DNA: TGTGCCTGGAGTGTAGGGGGGAGCTCCTATAATTCACCCCTCCACTTT. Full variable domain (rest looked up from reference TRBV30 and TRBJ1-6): SQTIHQWPATLVQPVGSPLSLECTVEGTSNPNLYWYRQAAGRGLQLLFYSVGIGQISSEVPQNLSASRPQDRQFILSSKKLLLSDSGFYLCAWSVGGSSYNSPLHFGNGTRLTVT.

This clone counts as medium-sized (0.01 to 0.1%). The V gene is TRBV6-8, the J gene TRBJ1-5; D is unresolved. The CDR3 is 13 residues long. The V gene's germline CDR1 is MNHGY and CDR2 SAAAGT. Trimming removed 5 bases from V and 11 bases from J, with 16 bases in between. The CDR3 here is CASSQRPPRAQHF. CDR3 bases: TGTGCCAGCAGTCAAAGGCCCCCTCGGGCCCAGCATTTT.

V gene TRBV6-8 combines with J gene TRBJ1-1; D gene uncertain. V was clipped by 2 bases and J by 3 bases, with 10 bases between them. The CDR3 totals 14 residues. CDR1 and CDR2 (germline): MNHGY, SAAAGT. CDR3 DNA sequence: TGTGCCAGCAGTTACGGTGGTCGGGACACTGAAGCTTTCTTT. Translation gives CASSYGGRDTEAFF.

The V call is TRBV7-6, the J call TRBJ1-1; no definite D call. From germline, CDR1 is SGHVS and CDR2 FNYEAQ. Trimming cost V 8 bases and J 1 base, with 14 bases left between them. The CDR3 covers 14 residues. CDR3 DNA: TGTGCCAGCCTGCTAGGTGACTGGAACACTGAAGCTTTCTTT. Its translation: CASLLGDWNTEAFF.